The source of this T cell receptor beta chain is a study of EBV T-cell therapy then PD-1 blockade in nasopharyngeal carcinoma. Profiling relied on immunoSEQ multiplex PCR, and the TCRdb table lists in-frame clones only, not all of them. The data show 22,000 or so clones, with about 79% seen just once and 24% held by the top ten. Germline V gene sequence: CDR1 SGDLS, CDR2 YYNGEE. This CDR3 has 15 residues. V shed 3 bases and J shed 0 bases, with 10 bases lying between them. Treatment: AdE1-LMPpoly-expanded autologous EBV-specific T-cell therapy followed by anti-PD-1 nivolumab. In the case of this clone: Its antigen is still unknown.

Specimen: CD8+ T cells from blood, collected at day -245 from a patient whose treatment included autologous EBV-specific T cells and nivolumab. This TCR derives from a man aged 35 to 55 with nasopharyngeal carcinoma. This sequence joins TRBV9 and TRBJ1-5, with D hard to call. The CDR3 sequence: CASSEDGVSNQPQHF. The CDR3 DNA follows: TGTGCCAGCAGCGAGGACGGAGTTAGCAATCAGCCCCAGCATTTT.